The next 3 T cell receptor beta chains were all read from a single sample in a study of blood T cell repertoires in COVID-19. The protocol was immunoSEQ multiplex PCR, while the TCRdb copy is restricted to in-frame clones and leaves out a portion. The profile shows roughly 260,000 clones, more than 70% of them singletons. The sample comprised peripheral blood. Receptors originate from a woman aged 50 to 60 with acute or convalescent COVID-19.

The chain has TRBV28 and TRBJ1-3, with D uncertain. The germline CDR1 and CDR2 sequences are MDHEN and SYDVKM. This CDR3 is built from 16 residues. Between the trimmed V and J ends, which lost 1 base and 0 bases, there was a span of 10 bases. Written as DNA, the CDR3 is TGTGCCAGCAGTTTATCGACGGGAGTCTCTGGAAACACCATATATTTT. Protein sequence: CASSLSTGVSGNTIYF. Full variable domain (remainder filled in from reference TRBV28 and TRBJ1-3): DVKVTQSSRYLVKRTGEKVFLECVQDMDHENMFWYRQDPGLGLRLIYFSYDVKMKEKGDIPEGYSVSREKKERFSLILESASTNQTSMYLCASSLSTGVSGNTIYFGEGSWLTVV.

The chain combines TRBV7-3 with TRBJ2-7, with 12 bases identical to TRBD2. The trim removed 2 bases at V and 5 bases at J, leaving 4 bases unmatched. Germline-derived CDR1 and CDR2 are SGHTA and FQGTGA. The CDR3 covers 15 residues. The CDR3 here is CASSLRLAGAHEQYF. CDR3 coding DNA: TGTGCCAGCAGCTTACGACTAGCGGGAGCCCACGAGCAGTACTTC. Drawing the rest from reference TRBV7-3 and TRBJ2-7, the complete variable domain is GAGVSQTPSNKVTEKGKYVELRCDPISGHTALYWYRQSLGQGPEFLIYFQGTGAADDSGLPNDRFFAVRPEGSVSTLKIQRTERGDSAVYLCASSLRLAGAHEQYFGPGTRLTVT.

The chain combines TRBV7-2 with TRBJ1-2, with a tentative D call TRBD1 (5 bases). From germline, CDR1 is SGHTA and CDR2 FQGNSA. V shed 4 bases and J shed 8 bases, with 14 bases lying between them. The CDR3 consists of 13 residues. The CDR3 coding sequence is TGTGCCAGCAGCTCGACGGACACTTGGGGCTACACCTTC. Translated: CASSSTDTWGYTF.